Included here is one T cell receptor beta chain sequence, with context. Its antigen is undetermined. PCR amplification relied on 60 Vbeta primers (plus 13 Jbeta primers). Measured with immunoSEQ multiplex PCR; TCRdb has only the in-frame clones, and not every one. The sample comprises about 64,000 clones, about 85% of which are singletons, and roughly a tenth rests with the top ten. Donors counted as nominally healthy when sampled, yet unrecorded immune exposures were likely. This CDR3 has 13 amino acids. J was trimmed by 11 bases and V by 0 bases; bases with no gene match: 7. Germline-derived CDR1 and CDR2 are SGHRS and YFSETQ. The data derive from a study of cytomegalovirus exposure and HLA in healthy donors. The study's findings and limits: Several V segments, TRBV6-2 and TRBV6-3 among them, could not be told apart and were dropped. Follow-up analysis found HLA locus-dependent TCR association rates, highest for DRB1 and lowest for HLA-C.

The gene calls are TRBV5-1 and TRBJ2-5, with TRBD2 identical over 7 bases. The TCR was taken from a female donor in good health and CMV-seronegative. The sample consisted of PBMCs. The CDR3 region is CASSLGTAGEQYF. For the CDR3, the DNA is TGCGCCAGCAGCTTGGGTACCGCGGGAGAGCAGTACTTC.